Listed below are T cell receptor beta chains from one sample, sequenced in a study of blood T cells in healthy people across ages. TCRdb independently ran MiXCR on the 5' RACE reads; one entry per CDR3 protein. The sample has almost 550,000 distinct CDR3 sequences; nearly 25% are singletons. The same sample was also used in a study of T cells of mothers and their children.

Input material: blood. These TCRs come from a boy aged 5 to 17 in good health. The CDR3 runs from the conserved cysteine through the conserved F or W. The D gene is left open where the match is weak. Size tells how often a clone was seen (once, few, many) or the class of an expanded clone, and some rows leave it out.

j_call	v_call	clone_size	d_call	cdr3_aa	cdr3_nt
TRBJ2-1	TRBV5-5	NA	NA	CASSLSQGWGSYNEQFF	TGTGCCAGCAGCTTGAGCCAGGGATGGGGGTCCTACAATGAGCAGTTCTTC
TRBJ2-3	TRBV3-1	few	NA	CASSQEASDTQYF	TGTGCCAGCAGCCAGGAGGCGAGCGATACGCAGTATTTT
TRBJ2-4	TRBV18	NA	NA	CASSTRDRLNIQYF	TGTGCCAGCTCAACCCGGGACCGCCTAAACATTCAGTACTTC
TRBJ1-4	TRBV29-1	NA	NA	CSVIGGPAEKLFF	TGCAGCGTTATCGGGGGTCCGGCGGAAAAACTGTTTTTT
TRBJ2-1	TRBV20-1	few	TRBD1	CSARGGDRYYNEQFF	TGCAGTGCTAGAGGCGGGGACAGGTACTACAATGAGCAGTTCTTC
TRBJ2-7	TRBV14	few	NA	CASSQGSTGNEQYF	TGTGCCAGCAGCCAAGGTAGTACGGGGAACGAGCAGTACTTC
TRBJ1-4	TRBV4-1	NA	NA	CASSLNPGTTNEKLFF	TGCGCCAGCAGCCTCAATCCAGGTACAACTAATGAAAAACTGTTTTTT
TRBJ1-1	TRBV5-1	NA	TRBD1	CASSSGQPRLNTEAFF	TGCGCCAGCAGCTCGGGACAGCCTCGTTTGAACACTGAAGCTTTCTTT
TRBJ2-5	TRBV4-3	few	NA	CASSQSRGPSEGETQYF	TGCGCCAGCAGCCAATCTCGGGGGCCATCGGAGGGAGAGACCCAGTACTTC
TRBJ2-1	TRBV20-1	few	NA	CSASLSWGGEIDEQFF	TGCAGTGCTAGCCTTAGTTGGGGGGGCGAGATAGATGAGCAGTTCTTC
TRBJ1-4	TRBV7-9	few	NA	CASSENEKLFF	TGTGCCAGCAGCGAGAACGAAAAACTGTTTTTT
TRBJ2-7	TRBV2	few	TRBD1	CASRVQGYEQYF	TGTGCCAGCAGGGTACAGGGGTACGAGCAGTACTTC
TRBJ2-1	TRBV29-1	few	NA	CSVVRGRNEQFF	TGCAGCGTTGTCCGGGGGCGCAATGAGCAGTTCTTC
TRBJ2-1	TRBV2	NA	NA	CASKDSPGSYNEQFF	TGTGCCAGCAAGGACTCACCCGGCTCCTACAATGAGCAGTTCTTC
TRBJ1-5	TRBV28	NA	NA	CASSRELTANQPQHF	TGTGCCAGCAGCCGTGAGTTAACAGCTAATCAGCCCCAGCATTTT
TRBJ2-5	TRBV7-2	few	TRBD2	CASSFRLAGGVYQETQYF	TGTGCCAGCAGCTTCCGACTAGCGGGGGGGGTATACCAAGAGACCCAGTACTTC
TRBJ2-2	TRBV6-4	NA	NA	CASQSGDRPGELFF	TGTGCCAGTCAATCGGGGGATCGACCCGGGGAGCTGTTTTTT
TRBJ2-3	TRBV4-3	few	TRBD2	CASGHLAGELGDTQYF	TGCGCCAGCGGCCACTTAGCGGGGGAGCTGGGAGATACGCAGTATTTT
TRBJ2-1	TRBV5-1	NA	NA	CASSFKTAGFFSYNEQFF	TGCGCCAGCAGCTTCAAGACGGCTGGTTTTTTCTCCTACAATGAGCAGTTCTTC
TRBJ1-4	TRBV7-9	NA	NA	CASSPKGGGDEKLFF	TGTGCCAGCAGCCCCAAGGGGGGCGGCGATGAAAAACTGTTTTTT
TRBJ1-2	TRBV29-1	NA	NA	CSVVAVGTTAGYGYTF	TGCAGCGTTGTCGCGGTGGGGACCACGGCGGGCTATGGCTACACCTTC
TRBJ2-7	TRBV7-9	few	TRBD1	CASSGQDGTGEYVGYEQYF	TGTGCCAGCAGCGGTCAAGACGGGACAGGGGAGTACGTGGGCTACGAGCAGTACTTC
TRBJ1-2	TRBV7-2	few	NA	CASSPRQKIYGHTF	TGTGCCAGCAGCCCGAGACAGAAAATCTATGGCCACACCTTC
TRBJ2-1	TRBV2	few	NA	CASSKTYNEQFF	TGTGCCAGCAGCAAGACCTACAATGAGCAGTTCTTC
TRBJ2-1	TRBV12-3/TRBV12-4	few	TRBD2	CASSPRGGNNEQFF	TGTGCCAGCAGTCCACGGGGGGGTAACAATGAGCAGTTCTTC
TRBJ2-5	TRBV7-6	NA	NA	CASSLGVVETQYF	TGTGCCAGTAGCTTGGGGGTGGTAGAGACCCAGTACTTC
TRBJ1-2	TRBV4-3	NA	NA	CASSRIPGVGYTF	TGCGCCAGCAGCCGCATTCCGGGGGTTGGCTACACCTTC
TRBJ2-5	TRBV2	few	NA	CASSEEGRLPGTQYF	TGTGCCAGCAGTGAAGAGGGCAGACTACCAGGGACCCAGTACTTC
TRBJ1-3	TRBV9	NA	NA	CASSGVDTIYF	TGTGCCAGCAGCGGTGTAGACACCATATATTTT
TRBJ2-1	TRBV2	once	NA	CASSEVEGWVVVEQFF	TGTGCCAGCAGTGAAGTAGAGGGATGGGTTGTGGTTGAGCAGTTCTTC
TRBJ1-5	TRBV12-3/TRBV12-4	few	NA	CASGGNQPQHF	TGTGCCAGCGGCGGTAATCAGCCCCAGCATTTT
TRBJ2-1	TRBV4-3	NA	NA	CASSQDEGDNEQFF	TGCGCCAGCAGCCAAGATGAGGGGGACAATGAGCAGTTCTTC
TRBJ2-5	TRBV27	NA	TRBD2	CASSQLAGNRKQYF	TGTGCCAGTAGTCAACTAGCGGGGAACAGGAAGCAGTACTTC
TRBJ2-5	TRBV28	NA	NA	CASSFHRGRETQYF	TGTGCCAGCAGTTTCCACCGGGGGCGAGAGACCCAGTACTTC
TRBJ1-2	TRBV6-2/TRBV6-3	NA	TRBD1	CASNTGQGKTNYGYTF	TGTGCCAGCAACACGGGACAGGGGAAAACTAACTATGGCTACACCTTC
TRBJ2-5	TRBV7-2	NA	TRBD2	CASSFRTSGRVTQYF	TGTGCCAGCAGCTTCCGGACTAGCGGGAGGGTGACCCAGTACTTC
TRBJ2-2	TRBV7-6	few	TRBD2	CASSGLAGPNTGELFF	TGTGCCAGCAGCGGGCTAGCGGGACCTAACACCGGGGAGCTGTTTTTT
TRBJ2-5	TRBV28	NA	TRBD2	CASTPGGLAIFRETQHF	TGTGCCAGCACCCCTGGGGGACTAGCGATCTTTCGAGAGACCCAGCACTTC
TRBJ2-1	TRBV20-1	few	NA	CSAPIAVEGNEQFF	TGCAGTGCCCCGATAGCGGTGGAGGGCAATGAGCAGTTCTTC
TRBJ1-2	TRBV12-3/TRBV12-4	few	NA	CASRPGVVLPVILNYGYTF	TGTGCCAGCAGACCCGGCGTCGTGCTCCCGGTGATTCTCAACTATGGCTACACCTTC
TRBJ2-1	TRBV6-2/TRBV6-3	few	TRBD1	CASSTGASQFF	TGTGCCAGCAGTACAGGGGCTTCGCAGTTCTTC
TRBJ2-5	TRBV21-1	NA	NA	CASSKIQREGGQETQYF	TGTGCCAGCAGCAAGATCCAGCGGGAGGGCGGCCAAGAGACCCAGTACTTC
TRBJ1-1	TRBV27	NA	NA	CASSSPREPEAFF	TGTGCCAGCAGTTCTCCCAGGGAGCCTGAAGCTTTCTTT